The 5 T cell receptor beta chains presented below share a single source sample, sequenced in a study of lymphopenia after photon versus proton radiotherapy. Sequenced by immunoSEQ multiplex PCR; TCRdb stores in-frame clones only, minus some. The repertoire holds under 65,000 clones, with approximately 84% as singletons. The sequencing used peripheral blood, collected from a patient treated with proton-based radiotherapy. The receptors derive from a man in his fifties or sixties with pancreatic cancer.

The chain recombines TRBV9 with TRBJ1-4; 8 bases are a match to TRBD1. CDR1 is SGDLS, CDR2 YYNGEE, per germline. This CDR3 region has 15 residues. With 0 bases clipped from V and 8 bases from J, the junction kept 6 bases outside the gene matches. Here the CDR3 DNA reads TGTGCCAGCAGCGTAGGATTACAGGGGGGCGAAAAACTGTTTTTT. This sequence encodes CASSVGLQGGEKLFF.

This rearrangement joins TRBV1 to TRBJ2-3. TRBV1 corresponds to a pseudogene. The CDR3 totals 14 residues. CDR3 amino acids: CTSSQAHNADTQYF. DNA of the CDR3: TGCACCAGCAGCCAAGCCCATAACGCAGATACGCAGTATTTT.

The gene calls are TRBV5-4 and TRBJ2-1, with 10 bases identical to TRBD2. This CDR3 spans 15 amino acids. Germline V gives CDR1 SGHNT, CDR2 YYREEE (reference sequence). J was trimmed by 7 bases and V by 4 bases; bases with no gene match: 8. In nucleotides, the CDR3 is TGTGCCAGCAGCCAGGCGGCTAGCGGGAGAAATGAGCAGTTCTTC. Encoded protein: CASSQAASGRNEQFF.

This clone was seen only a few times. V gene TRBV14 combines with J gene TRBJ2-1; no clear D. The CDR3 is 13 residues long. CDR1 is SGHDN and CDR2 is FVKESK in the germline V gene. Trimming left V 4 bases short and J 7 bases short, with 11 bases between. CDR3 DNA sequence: TGTGCCAGCAGCCGCCCGCCCCCGAATGAGCAGTTCTTC. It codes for CASSRPPPNEQFF.

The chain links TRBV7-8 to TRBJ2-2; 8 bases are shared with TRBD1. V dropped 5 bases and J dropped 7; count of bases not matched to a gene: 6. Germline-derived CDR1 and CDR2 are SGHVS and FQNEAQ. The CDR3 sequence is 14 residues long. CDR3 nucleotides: TGTGCCAGCAGCGTGGGACAGGCCGACGGGGAGCTGTTTTTT. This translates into CASSVGQADGELFF.